A single sample gave rise to the 14 T cell receptor beta chains below, sequenced in a study of T cell responses to AZD1222 COVID-19 vaccine. Clones were sequenced by immunoSEQ multiplex PCR, and TCRdb holds only the in-frame ones, with some missing. The repertoire has 90,000 to 150,000 clones, more than 75% of them found once; the top ten carry 1% to 1.5%. The sample here was peripheral blood, taken on day 0 of AZD1222 vaccination. These receptors came from an adult in good health.

The V and J genes are TRBV12-3 or TRBV12-4 and TRBJ1-4; the D is unclear. The CDR3 is 12 residues long. V was clipped by 7 bases and J by 8 bases, with 11 bases between them. The CDR3 sequence: CASIGSEEKLFF. CDR3 nucleotides: TGTGCCAGCATAGGCAGCGAAGAAAAACTGTTTTTT.

The gene calls are TRBV25-1 and TRBJ2-5; no firm D call. Germline loops: CDR1 MGHDK, CDR2 SYGVNS. This CDR3 is built from 13 residues. V lost 1 base and J lost 4, with 7 bases in between. DNA for the CDR3: TGTGCCAGCAGTGAATTAGTGACAGAGACCCAGTACTTC. Translating it yields CASSELVTETQYF.

The rearrangement joins TRBV7-2 to TRBJ1-1; D gene unclear. The CDR3 extends over 13 amino acids. With 4 bases removed from V and 0 bases from J, the gap between germline ends came to 6 bases. The germline V gene encodes CDR1 SGHTA and CDR2 FQGNSA. As DNA, the CDR3 is TGTGCCAGCAGCTATACACTGAACACTGAAGCTTTCTTT. Its translation is CASSYTLNTEAFF.

The J gene is TRBJ2-2, the V gene TRBV5-5, with 9 bases aligning to TRBD1. Germline CDR1 and CDR2: SGHKS and YYEKEE (reference sequence). The length of the CDR3 is 15 residues. V gave up 2 bases and J gave up 6 bases; unmatched junction bases: 5. The chain's CDR3 is CASSFYGTGSGELFF. For the CDR3, the DNA is TGTGCCAGCAGCTTCTACGGGACAGGGTCCGGGGAGCTGTTTTTT.

The gene calls are TRBV6-5 and TRBJ2-2, with D perhaps TRBD2 (5 bases). V was trimmed by 6 bases and J by 4 bases, leaving 12 bases between them. The CDR3 sequence is 14 residues long. CDR1 MNHEY and CDR2 SVGAGI come from the germline V gene. The CDR3 sequence is CASRRTLSTGELFF. Here the CDR3 DNA reads TGTGCCAGCAGACGGACTTTAAGCACCGGGGAGCTGTTTTTT.

The genes are TRBV10-3 and TRBJ2-1, with 8 nucleotides matching TRBD2. Germline assignment: CDR1 ENHRY and CDR2 SYGVKD. The ends lost 3 bases at V and 2 bases at J; junction bases unmatched: 6. The CDR3 consists of 16 residues. DNA for the CDR3: TGTGCCATCAGTGAAGTCGGGGGGGCCCCCTACAATGAGCAGTTCTTC. Translation: CAISEVGGAPYNEQFF.

The V and J genes are TRBV10-3 and TRBJ2-6, with D perhaps TRBD1 (5 bases). The V and J ends lost 6 bases and 0 bases respectively, with 9 bases between them. The CDR3 has 15 amino acids. Germline-derived CDR1 and CDR2 are ENHRY and SYGVKD. The DNA for the CDR3 is TGTGCCATCAGGGCACAGGACTCTGGGGCCAACGTCCTGACTTTC. As protein: CAIRAQDSGANVLTF.

The chain recombines TRBV15 with TRBJ1-2; TRBD1 aligns across 9 bases. CDR3 length equals 15 residues. Germline V lookup: CDR1 LNHNV, CDR2 YYDKDF (reference sequence). Unmatched junction bases numbered 6, after V lost 0 bases and J lost 7 bases. The CDR3 region is CATSRDSRQGVGYTF. In DNA form, the CDR3 reads TGTGCCACCAGCAGAGATTCGAGACAGGGGGTTGGCTACACCTTC.

J is TRBJ2-2 and V is TRBV7-2; 7 bases match TRBD1. Germline V gene lookup returns CDR1 SGHTA and CDR2 FQGNSA. V lost 3 bases, J lost 0 bases, and 1 base stayed unmatched. This CDR3 is built from 15 residues. The CDR3 DNA sequence: TGTGCCAGCAGCTTTGGGACAGCGAACACCGGGGAGCTGTTTTTT. Translation: CASSFGTANTGELFF. Full variable domain (missing parts from reference TRBV7-2 and TRBJ2-2): GAGVSQSPSNKVTEKGKDVELRCDPISGHTALYWYRQSLGQGLEFLIYFQGNSAPDKSGLPSDRFSAERTGGSVSTLTIQRTQQEDSAVYLCASSFGTANTGELFFGEGSRLTVL.

This clone was seen a single time. CDR3 bases: TGTGCCAGCTCACCACCCGGGGGAGGGAATTCACCCCTCCACTTT. Translating gives CASSPPGGGNSPLHF. The V gene is TRBV18, the J gene TRBJ1-6; D may be TRBD1 (5 bases). The germline V gene has CDR1 KGHSH and CDR2 LQKENI. The length of the CDR3 is 15 residues. Trimming pared 0 bases from V and 7 bases from J, leaving 10 bases between. Complete variable domain (other parts from reference TRBV18 and TRBJ1-6): NAGVMQNPRHLVRRRGQEARLRCSPMKGHSHVYWYRQLPEEGLKFMVYLQKENIIDESGMPKERFSAEFPKEGPSILRIQQVVRGDSAAYFCASSPPGGGNSPLHFGNGTRLTVT.

V is TRBV3-1 (or the pseudogene TRBV3-2) and J is TRBJ1-5, with D tentatively TRBD1 (6 bases). Per the germline V gene, CDR1 is LGHDT and CDR2 is YNNKEL (reference sequence). CDR3 length equals 16 residues. Trimming stripped 1 base from V and 2 bases from J, with 12 bases between. The CDR3 is CASSQGWGLGNQPQHF. In DNA, the CDR3 is TGTGCCAGCAGCCAAGGGTGGGGGCTCGGCAATCAGCCCCAGCATTTT.

This chain links TRBV19 with TRBJ2-1, with 10 nucleotides matching TRBD1. Germline CDR1 reads LNHDA; CDR2 reads SQIVND (reference sequence). J gave up 5 bases and V 5 bases, and 6 bases lay outside the gene matches. The CDR3 covers 15 residues. The CDR3 coding sequence is TGTGCCAGTAGTGCCCCGGGACAGGGGAACAATGAGCAGTTCTTC. Protein: CASSAPGQGNNEQFF.

This clone occurred a few times. The genes are TRBV27 and TRBJ1-1, with D tentatively TRBD1 (5 bases). V lost 5 bases and J 4 bases, leaving 17 bases between the germline ends. The CDR3 is made up of 15 amino acids. Germline assignment: CDR1 MNHEY and CDR2 SMNVEV (reference sequence). CDR3 sequence reads: CASSPRYLGVTEAFF. In DNA form, the CDR3 reads TGTGCCAGCAGTCCCCGTTATCTGGGGGTCACTGAAGCTTTCTTT.

The chain employs TRBV5-4 and TRBJ1-1; D is uncertain. The CDR3 has 13 residues. Trimming cost V 5 bases and J 1 base, with 9 bases left between them. Per germline, CDR1 SGHNT and CDR2 YYREEE (reference sequence). The CDR3 DNA reads TGTGCCAGCAGGGCAGATTCGAACACTGAAGCTTTCTTT. Amino acids: CASRADSNTEAFF. Filled out from reference TRBV5-4 and TRBJ1-1, the complete variable domain reads ETGVTQSPTHLIKTRGQQVTLRCSSQSGHNTVSWYQQALGQGPQFIFQYYREEENGRGNFPPRFSGLQFPNYSSELNVNALELDDSALYLCASRADSNTEAFFGQGTRLTVV.